The clone carrying this TCR beta chain was counted ten times or more. The target antigen is unknown. This sample was taken from a study of post-analysis software for immune sequencing data. As for the study in general: Disease trajectories encompassed relapsing-remitting, secondary progressive and progressive-relapsing multiple sclerosis. Study-wide findings and caveats: Normalized Chao1 diversity was significantly reduced in patients versus controls. Strong co-clustering by F measure was seen for same-batch samples. Patients carried 4 or 5 TRBV segments more frequently than controls did, and TRBV5-6, TRBV5-1 and TRBV20-1 were among them.

The TCR beta cDNA libraries contained unique molecular identifiers. TCRdb passed the PCR reads through MiXCR, listing each CDR3 protein once. The sample contains around 200,000 distinct CDR3 sequences, roughly 28% of which appear only once. The CDR3 covers 16 residues. Unmatched junction bases numbered 5, after V lost 3 bases and J lost 0 bases. The germline V gene encodes CDR1 MDHEN and CDR2 SYDVKM. V usage is TRBV28 and J usage is TRBJ2-1, with 7 bases matching TRBD1. The sequencing input was blood. The TCR comes from a girl under 18 with multiple sclerosis. CDR3: CASSLTYRGSYNEQFF. CDR3 DNA: TGTGCCAGCAGTTTGACCTACAGGGGCTCCTACAATGAGCAGTTCTTC.